The 15 T cell receptor beta chains below all came from one sample that was sequenced in a study of post-analysis software for immune sequencing data. General observations from the study: TRBV5-6, TRBV5-1 and TRBV20-1 belonged to a set of roughly five TRBV segments that were more frequent in patients than controls.

For these receptors, no antigen is known. Unique molecular identifiers tagged the TCR beta cDNA libraries. TCRdb analysed the PCR reads with MiXCR anew, one entry per CDR3 protein. This repertoire shows some 800,000 distinct CDR3 sequences, about 43% found once; its top ten account for 4% to 5%. The sequencing input was blood. The receptors here all came from a girl aged 5-17 years with multiple sclerosis.

This rearrangement joins TRBV9 to TRBJ2-1; D might be TRBD2 (6 bases). Germline loops: CDR1 SGDLS, CDR2 YYNGEE. This CDR3 region has 16 residues. The V and J ends lost 1 base and 0 bases respectively, with 11 bases between them. CDR3 sequence: CASSVSLADSYNEQFF. The CDR3 bases are TGTGCCAGCAGCGTATCACTAGCTGACTCCTACAATGAGCAGTTCTTC. Complete variable domain (other parts from reference TRBV9 and TRBJ2-1): DSGVTQTPKHLITATGQRVTLRCSPRSGDLSVYWYQQSLDQGLQFLIQYYNGEERAKGNILERFSAQQFPDLHSELNLSSLELGDSALYFCASSVSLADSYNEQFFGPGTRLTVL.

Of note for this clonotype: Sequence at one end of the junction differs from germline and may be a read error. The chain is built from TRBV28 and TRBJ2-1; D not certain. This CDR3 has 14 residues. Germline V gene sequence: CDR1 MDHEN, CDR2 SYDVKM. The CDR3 sequence is CASSSSRIYSEQFF. CDR3 nucleotides: TGTGCCAGCAGTTCCTCTCGGATCTACAGTGAGCAGTTCTTC.

There are a few counts of this clonotype. The chain couples TRBV12-3 or TRBV12-4 to TRBJ1-5; D gene unclear. The germline V and J ends were trimmed by 1 base and 10 bases, with 14 bases remaining between them. The CDR3 spans 14 residues. CDR3 loop: CASSLVADISPQHF. The CDR3 DNA is TGTGCCAGCAGTTTAGTGGCCGATATCAGCCCCCAGCATTTT.

The CDR3 sequence is CASGWGPSTDTQYF. Written as DNA, the CDR3 is TGTGCCAGCGGCTGGGGGCCGAGCACAGATACGCAGTATTTT. The chain couples TRBV6-6 to TRBJ2-3, with D possibly matching TRBD1 (6 bases). Germline V gives CDR1 MNHNY, CDR2 SVGAGI (reference sequence). The CDR3 length is 14 residues. Trimming shortened V by 8 bases and J by 0 bases, and 12 bases separated the two germline ends.

This sequence joins TRBV6-1 and TRBJ2-3; D might be TRBD1 or TRBD2, each matching 6 bases. The length of the CDR3 is 15 residues. V was cut by 7 bases and J by 2 bases, with 16 bases left in between. Germline CDR1 is MNHNS and CDR2 is SASEGT. The CDR3 DNA reads as TGTGCCAGCACCGCCCGGGGGCAAAACACAGATACGCAGTATTTT. Its protein product is CASTARGQNTDTQYF.

The V and J genes are TRBV4-1 and TRBJ2-7; D not certain. The CDR3 is 14 amino acids. V lost 1 base and J lost 5, with 12 bases in between. The germline CDR1 and CDR2 sequences are MGHRA and YSYEKL. In nucleotides, the CDR3 is TGCGCCAGCAGCCAAGTAGGCCCGTTGAACGAGCAGTACTTC. Amino acids: CASSQVGPLNEQYF.

The sample holds a few counts of this clonotype. V is TRBV9 and J is TRBJ2-3; D is possibly TRBD1 or TRBD2 (5 bases each). This CDR3 has 15 residues. The ends were cut back, 0 bases at V and 0 bases at J, with 8 bases in the middle. CDR1 and CDR2 from the germline V gene are SGDLS and YYNGEE. The CDR3 DNA reads as TGTGCCAGCAGCGTAGACGGGACCAGCACAGATACGCAGTATTTT. This encodes CASSVDGTSTDTQYF.

V gene TRBV5-1 combines with J gene TRBJ1-2; 8 bases agree with TRBD1. With V trimmed by 4 bases and J by 4 bases, 9 bases remained unmatched. CDR1 and CDR2 (germline): SGHRS, YFSETQ. CDR3 length: 15 amino acids. This CDR3 reads CASSVSIGTGYGYTF. The DNA for the CDR3 is TGCGCCAGCAGCGTGTCCATCGGGACAGGCTATGGCTACACCTTC.

This clonotype showed up just a few times. The chain is built from TRBV29-1 and TRBJ2-7; 12 bases match TRBD2. Trimming cost V 6 bases and J 4 bases; bases outside gene matches: 7. The CDR3 loop spans 14 amino acids. Germline V gene data show CDR1 as SQVTM and CDR2 as ANQGSEA. CDR3 region: CSVGGLAGPYEQYF. The CDR3 nucleotides read TGCAGCGTCGGTGGACTAGCGGGACCTTACGAGCAGTACTTC.

The rearrangement joins TRBV6-5 to TRBJ2-5, with TRBD2 matching 12 bases. The trim removed 6 bases at V and 4 bases at J, leaving 9 bases unmatched. CDR1 MNHEY and CDR2 SVGAGI come from the germline V gene. This CDR3 is 16 amino acids long. CDR3 DNA: TGTGCCAGCAGGGCTAGCGGGAGGGCCAGCGGAGAGACCCAGTACTTC. Its protein is CASRASGRASGETQYF.

This clonotype was seen only once. The chain couples TRBV6-1 to TRBJ2-3; TRBD1 or TRBD2 may be the D gene (6 bases each). The CDR3 length is 18 residues. Deletions cut 5 bases from V and 4 bases from J, with 25 bases between. Germline V gene data show CDR1 as MNHNS and CDR2 as SASEGT. Here the CDR3 DNA reads TGTGCCAGCAGTATCCGGGGCGGAGGGATCGAGGGGGCAGATACGCAGTATTTT. It is translated as CASSIRGGGIEGADTQYF.

This clonotype turned up a few times. The rearrangement links TRBV29-1 to TRBJ1-2; D is ambiguous. With 6 bases removed from V and 4 bases from J, the gap between germline ends came to 12 bases. Germline V CDR1 and CDR2: SQVTM, ANQGSEA. The CDR3 is made up of 12 amino acids. CDR3 loop: CSVASPPYGYTF. Written as DNA, the CDR3 is TGCAGCGTCGCCTCTCCCCCCTATGGCTACACCTTC. Complete variable domain (other parts from reference TRBV29-1 and TRBJ1-2): SAVISQKPSRDICQRGTSLTIQCQVDSQVTMMFWYRQQPGQSLTLIATANQGSEATYESGFVIDKFPISRPNLTFSTLTVSNMSPEDSSIYLCSVASPPYGYTFGSGTRLTVV.

The V gene is TRBV5-1, the J gene TRBJ2-7; the match to TRBD2 covers 9 bases. The germline V gene encodes CDR1 SGHRS and CDR2 YFSETQ. V was pared by 0 bases and J by 5 bases, with 9 bases of the junction left unmatched. This CDR3 is built from 16 residues. The CDR3 region has the DNA TGCGCCAGCAGCTTGGGGGCTAGCGGGACCCCCCACGAGCAGTACTTC. Translating it yields CASSLGASGTPHEQYF.

The chain uses TRBV20-1 and TRBJ2-3; D remains unclear. Germline values: CDR1 DFQATT, CDR2 SNEGSKA (reference sequence). V was pared by 1 base and J by 2 bases, with 4 bases between. The CDR3 is 12 amino acids. In DNA form, the CDR3 reads TGCAGTGCTAGAGTTCTCACAGATACGCAGTATTTT. Translation: CSARVLTDTQYF.

The chain joins TRBV7-3 to TRBJ2-3; 7 bases match TRBD2. Trimming removed 2 bases from V and 6 bases from J; junction bases left unmatched: 5. Germline V gene lookup returns CDR1 SGHTA and CDR2 FQGTGA. The CDR3 contains 14 residues. The CDR3 is CASSLGAGSDTQYF. In nucleotides, the CDR3 is TGTGCCAGCAGCTTAGGAGCGGGATCCGATACGCAGTATTTT. Full variable domain (remainder filled in from reference TRBV7-3 and TRBJ2-3): GAGVSQTPSNKVTEKGKYVELRCDPISGHTALYWYRQSLGQGPEFLIYFQGTGAADDSGLPNDRFFAVRPEGSVSTLKIQRTERGDSAVYLCASSLGAGSDTQYFGPGTRLTVL.